A selection of T cell receptor beta chains follows, all from one sample in a study of blood T cell repertoires in COVID-19. Generated by immunoSEQ multiplex PCR, the TCRdb table keeps only in-frame clones and is missing some. The sample holds 180,000 or so clones, around nine tenths seen once. The specimen sequenced was peripheral blood. These TCRs come from a man aged 18 to 29 with active or convalescent COVID-19. Both conserved end residues are part of each CDR3. The D gene is left open where the match is weak.

J gene | CDR3 length | V gene | D gene | CDR3 protein | CDR3 DNA
TRBJ2-7 | 12 | TRBV30 | NA | CAWSVSGDEQYF | TGTGCCTGGAGTGTATCAGGGGACGAGCAGTACTTC
TRBJ1-1 | 12 | TRBV29-1 | NA | CSVGPGNTEAFF | TGCAGCGTTGGTCCCGGGAACACTGAAGCTTTCTTT
TRBJ1-4 | 15 | TRBV15 | TRBD1 | CATSGTRGANEKLFF | TGTGCCACCAGCGGTACCAGGGGGGCTAATGAAAAACTGTTTTTT
TRBJ2-5 | 17 | TRBV4-2 | NA | CASSQDIVRGAMETQYF | TGTGCCAGCAGCCAAGATATCGTCAGGGGGGCTATGGAGACCCAGTACTTC
TRBJ2-1 | 11 | TRBV10-3 | NA | CAISERNEQFF | TGTGCCATCAGTGAGCGTAATGAGCAGTTCTTC
TRBJ1-2 | 14 | TRBV7-9 | NA | CASSLGKENYGYTF | TGTGCCAGCAGCTTAGGGAAGGAGAACTATGGCTACACCTTC
TRBJ1-6 | 14 | TRBV6-5 | TRBD1 | CASTPGGSGSPLHF | TGTGCCAGCACCCCAGGGGGCAGCGGTTCACCCCTCCACTTT
TRBJ2-3 | 19 | TRBV28 | TRBD2 | CASSQLGLAGETSTDTQYF | TGTGCCAGCAGTCAACTCGGACTAGCGGGGGAAACTAGCACAGATACGCAGTATTTT
TRBJ2-1 | 16 | TRBV29-1 | NA | CSVEGVGGAVLYEQFF | TGCAGCGTTGAAGGGGTTGGGGGGGCCGTCTTGTATGAGCAGTTCTTC
TRBJ2-5 | 15 | TRBV9 | TRBD1 | CASSGTGSPLETQYF | TGTGCCAGCAGCGGGACAGGGTCGCCTTTAGAGACCCAGTACTTC